Below are 22 T cell receptor beta chains sequenced from a single sample in a study of T cell responses to AZD1222 COVID-19 vaccine. Libraries were prepared by immunoSEQ multiplex PCR; TCRdb keeps only in-frame clonotypes and omits some of them. The sample lists approximately 150,000 clones; 85% to 95% were seen once. This material consisted of peripheral blood, taken after recovery from COVID-19. The receptors originated from an adult who had recovered from COVID-19.

The genes are TRBV6-1 and TRBJ2-2; TRBD2 matches 11 bases. Trimming cost V 1 base and J 5 bases; bases outside gene matches: 3. The CDR3 runs to 16 residues. CDR1 is MNHNS, CDR2 SASEGT, per germline. The DNA of the CDR3 is TGTGCCAGCAGTGAAGTACGACTAGCGGGAACCGGGGAGCTGTTTTTT. This codes for CASSEVRLAGTGELFF.

The V call is TRBV27, the J call TRBJ2-4, with 7 bases fitting TRBD1. The CDR3 runs to 17 residues. The junction had 16 bases not matched to a gene; V was cut back by 3 bases and J by 8 bases. The germline V gene encodes CDR1 MNHEY and CDR2 SMNVEV (reference sequence). CDR3 nucleotides: TGTGCCAGCAGTTTGTCCAGGGGGACCTCTCTTGGAGACATTCAGTACTTC. Its translation: CASSLSRGTSLGDIQYF.

This sequence joins TRBV18 and TRBJ2-2, with D perhaps matching TRBD1 (5 bases). V was shortened by 5 bases and J by 0 bases, with 10 bases between the two germline ends. From germline, CDR1 is KGHSH and CDR2 LQKENI. There are 15 residues in the CDR3. CDR3 residues: CASSTTVPNTGELFF. The CDR3 nucleotides read TGTGCCAGCTCAACGACAGTCCCGAACACCGGGGAGCTGTTTTTT.

The chain links TRBV19 to TRBJ2-1; TRBD2 might be the D (5 bases). From germline, CDR1 is LNHDA and CDR2 SQIVND (reference sequence). The V gene lost 6 bases and the J gene lost 5 bases, with 11 bases spanning the gap. There are 13 residues in the CDR3. This CDR3 is CASRAFSDNEQFF. The CDR3 region has the DNA TGTGCCAGTAGAGCCTTTAGCGACAATGAGCAGTTCTTC.

The genes are TRBV18 and TRBJ1-5; 9 nucleotides align to TRBD1. The CDR3 extends over 13 amino acids. The V and J ends lost 6 bases and 7 bases, in that order; junction bases with no gene match: 4. From germline, CDR1 is KGHSH and CDR2 LQKENI. CDR3 region: CASSGDRAQPQHF. For the CDR3, the DNA is TGTGCCAGCTCGGGGGACAGGGCCCAGCCCCAGCATTTT.

This chain connects TRBV28 to TRBJ2-7; no clear D. V lost 3 bases, J lost 5 bases, and 14 bases lay in between. The CDR3 has 14 residues. The germline V gene encodes CDR1 MDHEN and CDR2 SYDVKM. The CDR3, as DNA: TGTGCCAGCAGTTTTGCTGGGGTTCAGAACGAGCAGTACTTC. It specifies CASSFAGVQNEQYF. Full variable domain (remainder filled in from reference TRBV28 and TRBJ2-7): DVKVTQSSRYLVKRTGEKVFLECVQDMDHENMFWYRQDPGLGLRLIYFSYDVKMKEKGDIPEGYSVSREKKERFSLILESASTNQTSMYLCASSFAGVQNEQYFGPGTRLTVT.

The chain uses TRBV7-9 and TRBJ2-7; no clear D gene. Looked up from germline, CDR1 is SEHNR and CDR2 is FQNEAQ (reference sequence). The CDR3 extends over 13 amino acids. Trimming took off 5 bases at V and 2 bases at J, with 10 bases between the two ends. The CDR3 DNA reads as TGTGCCAGCAGCCTAGACCCGACCTACGAGCAGTACTTC. It is translated as CASSLDPTYEQYF.

V usage is TRBV11-2 and J usage is TRBJ1-3; D unresolved. Trimming took 5 bases from V and 3 from J, leaving 17 bases between them. The germline CDR1 and CDR2 sequences are SGHAT and FQNNGV. This CDR3 comprises 16 residues. As DNA, the CDR3 is TGTGCCAGCAGCCTACGACCCAGGACGGATGGAAACACCATATATTTT. Amino acid sequence: CASSLRPRTDGNTIYF.

The chain links TRBV5-4 to TRBJ2-5, with 11 bases fitting TRBD1. CDR1 is SGHNT and CDR2 is YYREEE in the germline V gene (reference sequence). The J segment lost 5 bases and the V segment lost 4 bases, leaving 13 bases of the junction unmatched. CDR3 size: 17 residues. In DNA form, the CDR3 reads TGTGCCAGCAGCCCCATCCGGACAGGGGGCAAGGGGGAGACCCAGTACTTC. Encoded protein: CASSPIRTGGKGETQYF.

The chain has TRBV6-6 and TRBJ2-7; D is uncertain. The CDR3 is 14 residues long. Germline V gives CDR1 MNHNY, CDR2 SVGAGI (reference sequence). V gave up 6 bases and J gave up 7 bases, with 19 bases separating them. The CDR3 DNA follows: TGTGCCAGCAGCCCCACCCCGGAGTCCGGTGAGCAGTACTTC. It is translated as CASSPTPESGEQYF.

This sequence joins TRBV7-3 and TRBJ2-2, with D tentatively TRBD1 or TRBD2 (5 bases each). Looked up from germline, CDR1 is SGHTA and CDR2 is FQGTGA. The V gene lost 3 bases and the J gene lost 6 bases, with 11 bases spanning the gap. CDR3 length: 14 residues. The CDR3 DNA sequence: TGTGCCAGCAGCTTGGGGACCGTCCCCGGGGAGCTGTTTTTT. Encoded protein: CASSLGTVPGELFF.

The chain links TRBV19 to TRBJ2-7, with 10 bases that match TRBD2. The CDR3 consists of 16 residues. Trimming removed 0 bases from V and 7 bases from J; junction bases left unmatched: 9. Germline V gene data show CDR1 as LNHDA and CDR2 as SQIVND (reference sequence). The CDR3 loop reads CASSIESLAGEEEQYF. Here the CDR3 DNA reads TGTGCCAGTAGTATAGAATCCCTAGCGGGAGAAGAAGAGCAGTACTTC.

Here the CDR3 DNA reads TGCAGCGTAGACAGGGGCTACGAGCAGTACTTC. It is translated as CSVDRGYEQYF. The chain is built from TRBV29-1 and TRBJ2-7, with 8 nucleotides matching TRBD1. Trimming at V came to 6 bases and at J to 3 bases, leaving 1 base not matched to a gene. The CDR3 is made up of 11 amino acids. Germline CDR1 reads SQVTM; CDR2 reads ANQGSEA.

Worth noting for this clone: This same CDR3 is encoded by further DNA sequences in the sample. The chain is built from TRBV29-1 and TRBJ1-1; D remains unclear. CDR3 length: 11 amino acids. Trimming stripped 3 bases from V and 3 bases from J, with 5 bases between. CDR1 is SQVTM, CDR2 ANQGSEA, per germline. The CDR3 loop reads CSVDRDTEAFF. Here the CDR3 DNA reads TGCAGCGTTGACCGGGACACTGAAGCTTTCTTT.

This clone is a singleton in its sample. V gene TRBV2 combines with J gene TRBJ2-5; 8 bases are shared with TRBD1. The V segment lost 6 bases and the J segment 5 bases; nucleotides outside the gene matches: 11. The CDR3 extends over 15 amino acids. Germline CDR1 reads SNHLY; CDR2 reads FYNNEI. CDR3 sequence (DNA): TGTGCCAGCAGCGAGGACAGGGCGGCTCAGGAGACCCAGTACTTC. Translating it yields CASSEDRAAQETQYF.

The V gene is TRBV7-2, the J gene TRBJ2-1; 10 bases fit TRBD2. CDR1 is SGHTA, CDR2 FQGNSA, per germline. The CDR3 contains 16 residues. V lost 0 bases and J lost 7; bases outside the gene matches: 6. CDR3 nucleotides: TGTGCCAGCAGCTTAGCGGTACTAGCGGGACAAAATGAGCAGTTCTTC. This translates into CASSLAVLAGQNEQFF. Complete variable domain (other parts from reference TRBV7-2 and TRBJ2-1): GAGVSQSPSNKVTEKGKDVELRCDPISGHTALYWYRQSLGQGLEFLIYFQGNSAPDKSGLPSDRFSAERTGGSVSTLTIQRTQQEDSAVYLCASSLAVLAGQNEQFFGPGTRLTVL.

The chain carries TRBV3-1 (or the pseudogene TRBV3-2) and TRBJ1-4; a possible D gene is TRBD1 (6 bases). The V end was cut by 4 bases, the J end by 5 bases, with 14 bases between. CDR1 LGHDT and CDR2 YNNKEL come from the germline V gene (reference sequence). This CDR3 spans 15 amino acids. CDR3 sequence reads: CASSPVWGTNEKLFF. CDR3 in DNA: TGTGCCAGCAGCCCAGTGTGGGGGACAAATGAAAAACTGTTTTTT.

The chain carries TRBV27 and TRBJ2-7, with 9 bases identical to TRBD1. The CDR3 runs 16 residues. After removal of 0 bases from V and 0 bases from J, the junction contained 3 bases not matched to a gene. Germline CDR1 and CDR2: MNHEY and SMNVEV (reference sequence). The CDR3 DNA reads as TGTGCCAGCAGTTTATCCGGACAGGGGAGCTCCTACGAGCAGTACTTC. Its translation is CASSLSGQGSSYEQYF.

The chain is built from TRBV2 and TRBJ1-4; a possible D gene is TRBD1 (5 bases). CDR3 length: 15 residues. In germline, CDR1 is SNHLY, CDR2 FYNNEI. Between the trimmed V and J ends, which lost 5 bases and 5 bases, there was a span of 15 bases. CDR3 sequence: CASSPTGARNEKLFF. CDR3 coding DNA: TGTGCCAGCAGTCCAACCGGGGCGAGGAATGAAAAACTGTTTTTT. Together with reference TRBV2 and TRBJ1-4, the CDR3 gives the full variable domain: EPEVTQTPSHQVTQMGQEVILRCVPISNHLYFYWYRQILGQKVEFLVSFYNNEISEKSEIFDDQFSVERPDGSNFTLKIRSTKLEDSAMYFCASSPTGARNEKLFFGSGTQLSVL.

The genes are TRBV6-1 and TRBJ1-1; D is ambiguous. The V gene lost 2 bases and the J gene lost 0 bases, with 13 bases spanning the gap. The V gene's germline CDR1 is MNHNS and CDR2 SASEGT. This CDR3 spans 16 amino acids. For the CDR3, the DNA is TGTGCCAGCAGTGAATGGGCCCGCCAAATGAACACTGAAGCTTTCTTT. Amino acid sequence: CASSEWARQMNTEAFF.

V and J are TRBV9 and TRBJ1-2; the match to TRBD1 covers 8 bases. This CDR3 is 16 amino acids long. Germline V gives CDR1 SGDLS, CDR2 YYNGEE. Trimming removed 0 bases from V and 2 bases from J; junction bases left unmatched: 6. The CDR3 spells CASSVAPAGGNYGYTF. In DNA form, the CDR3 reads TGTGCCAGCAGCGTAGCCCCGGCAGGGGGCAACTATGGCTACACCTTC.

The rearrangement uses TRBV5-1 and TRBJ1-1, with 7 bases lining up with TRBD1. The CDR3 spans 13 residues. Germline V gives CDR1 SGHRS, CDR2 YFSETQ. J was trimmed by 4 bases and V by 7 bases; bases with no gene match: 7. The chain's CDR3 is CASSTTGATEAFF. The CDR3 nucleotides are TGCGCCAGCTCCACAACAGGGGCCACTGAAGCTTTCTTT.